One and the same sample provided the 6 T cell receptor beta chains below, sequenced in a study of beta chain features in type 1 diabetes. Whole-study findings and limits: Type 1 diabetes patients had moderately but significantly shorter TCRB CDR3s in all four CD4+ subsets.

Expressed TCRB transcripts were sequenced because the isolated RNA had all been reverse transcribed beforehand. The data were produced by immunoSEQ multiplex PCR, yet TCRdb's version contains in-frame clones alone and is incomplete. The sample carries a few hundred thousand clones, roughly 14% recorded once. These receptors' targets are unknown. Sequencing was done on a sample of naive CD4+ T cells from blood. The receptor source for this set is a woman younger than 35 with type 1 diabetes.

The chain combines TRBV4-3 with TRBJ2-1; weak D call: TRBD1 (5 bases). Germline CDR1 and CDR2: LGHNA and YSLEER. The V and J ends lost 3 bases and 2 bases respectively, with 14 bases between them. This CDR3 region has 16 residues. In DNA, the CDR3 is TGCGCCAGCAGCCAGGCTCGGACAAACCCCTACAATGAGCAGTTCTTC. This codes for CASSQARTNPYNEQFF.

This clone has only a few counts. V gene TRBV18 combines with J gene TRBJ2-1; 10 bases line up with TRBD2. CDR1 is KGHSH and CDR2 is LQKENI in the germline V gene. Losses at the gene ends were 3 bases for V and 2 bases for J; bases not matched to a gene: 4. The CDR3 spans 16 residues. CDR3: CASSPSGRTTYNEQFF. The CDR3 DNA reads TGTGCCAGCTCACCTAGCGGGAGGACGACCTACAATGAGCAGTTCTTC.

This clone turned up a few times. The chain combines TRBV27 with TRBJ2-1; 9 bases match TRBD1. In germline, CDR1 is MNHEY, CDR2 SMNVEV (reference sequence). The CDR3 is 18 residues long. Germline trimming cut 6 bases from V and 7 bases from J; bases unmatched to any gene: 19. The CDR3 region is CASSPLRGSTGGRNEQFF. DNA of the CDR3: TGTGCCAGCAGCCCCCTCCGGGGAAGTACAGGGGGCCGAAATGAGCAGTTCTTC.

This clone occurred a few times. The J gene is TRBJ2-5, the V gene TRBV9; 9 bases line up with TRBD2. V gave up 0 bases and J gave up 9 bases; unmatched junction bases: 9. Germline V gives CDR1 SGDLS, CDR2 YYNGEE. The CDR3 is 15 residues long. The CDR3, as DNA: TGTGCCAGCAGCGTAGACCCTAGCGGGAACCCGGCCCAGTACTTC. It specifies CASSVDPSGNPAQYF.

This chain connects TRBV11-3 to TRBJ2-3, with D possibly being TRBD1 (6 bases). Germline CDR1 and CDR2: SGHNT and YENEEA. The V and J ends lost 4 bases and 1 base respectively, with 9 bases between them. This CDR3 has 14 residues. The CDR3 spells CASSYRTGTDTQYF. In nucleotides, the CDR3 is TGTGCCAGCAGCTACCGGACAGGCACAGATACGCAGTATTTT.

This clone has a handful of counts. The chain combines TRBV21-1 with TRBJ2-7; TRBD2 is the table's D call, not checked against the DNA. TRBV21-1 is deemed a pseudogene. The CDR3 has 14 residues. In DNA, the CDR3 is TGTGCCAGCAGCAAAGGGACTCGTCCCTACGAGCAGTACTTC. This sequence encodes CASSKGTRPYEQYF.